The table lists the clone carrying this TCR beta chain with a few counts. Described time point: sample taken at primary tumor resection. Unsorted whole RNA of tumor, nontumor lung or frozen PBMC was sequenced. The approximately 72 donors had untreated early-stage non-small cell lung cancer. TCRdb passed the 5' RACE reads through MiXCR, listing each CDR3 protein once. The sample contains 40,000 to 55,000 distinct CDR3 sequences, about 6.7% of which appear only once. The entry originates in a study of spatial heterogeneity in lung cancer. V was trimmed by 1 base and J by 9 bases, leaving 19 bases between them. Germline assignment: CDR1 MNHEY and CDR2 SVGAGI. This CDR3 has 16 amino acids.

Sequenced material: PBMCs, taken at surgery. This receptor was obtained from a female donor with early-stage non-small cell lung cancer. The chain is built from TRBV6-5 and TRBJ2-1, with D uncertain. The CDR3 DNA reads TGTGCCAGCAGTTACTACGCGGCTAGACTCTCGGCTGAGCAGTTCTTC. As protein: CASSYYAARLSAEQFF.